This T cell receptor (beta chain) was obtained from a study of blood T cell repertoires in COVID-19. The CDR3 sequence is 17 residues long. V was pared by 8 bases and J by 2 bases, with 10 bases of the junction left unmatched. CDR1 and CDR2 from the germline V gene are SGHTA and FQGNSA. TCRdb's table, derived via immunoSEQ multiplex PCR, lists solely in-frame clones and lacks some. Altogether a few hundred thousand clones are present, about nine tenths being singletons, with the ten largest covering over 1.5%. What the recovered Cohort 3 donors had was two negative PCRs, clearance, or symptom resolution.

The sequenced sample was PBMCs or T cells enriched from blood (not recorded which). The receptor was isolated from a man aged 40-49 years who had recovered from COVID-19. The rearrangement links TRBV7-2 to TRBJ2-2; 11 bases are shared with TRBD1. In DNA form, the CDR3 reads TGTGCCAGCCCAGGACAGGGGGCGCCCTATAACACCGGGGAGCTGTTTTTT. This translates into CASPGQGAPYNTGELFF. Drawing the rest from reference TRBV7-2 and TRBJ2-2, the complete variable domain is GAGVSQSPSNKVTEKGKDVELRCDPISGHTALYWYRQSLGQGLEFLIYFQGNSAPDKSGLPSDRFSAERTGGSVSTLTIQRTQQEDSAVYLCASPGQGAPYNTGELFFGEGSRLTVL.